This TCR beta chain was sequenced during a study of shared clonotypes between healthy human individuals (dated by TCRdb to the early 2020s). Context from the whole study: The cohort comprised a couple of women and a few men aged 18 to 49 years. Blood TCR repertoires of a handful of healthy adults were deeply sequenced to estimate repertoire size and the extent of clonotype sharing between individuals. For each donor, three plates each were used for CD4 naive and CD4 memory, two plates were used for CD8 naive, and one plate was used for CD8 memory. Different laboratories and diverse techniques were used to prepare libraries and sequence TCR repertoires, to increase sequencing depth and limit assay-specific biases. Each donor's leukapheresis produced roughly between roughly 0.85 and 10 billion PBMCs. The full study reports these points: Incomplete sequencing was indicated by rarefaction of sorted-subset datasets, despite the large sequencing depth. Compared with non-shared clonotypes, the clonotypes found in all four sorted-subset donors had higher generation probabilities. Based on pairwise subsampling, the degree of clonotype sharing among donors was expected to be affected by sequencing depth. Across a handful of donors, roughly 5.4% of naive CD4, 3% to 4% of naive CD8, under 2.5% of memory CD4, and approximately 0.42% of memory CD8 clonotypes were shared. Estimated clonotype richness was generally larger for naive than for memory subsets. Sampling was restricted to blood, and TCR repertoires in tissues likely differ from the TCR repertoires found in blood. Because the study included a small number of donors, the genetic and exposure-history diversity represented was limited.

The donors were healthy, HIV-negative adults with no recently reported acute infections or vaccinations. Every donor was a Caucasian adult residing in Nashville, Tennessee, USA. CD4+ T cells were enriched through magnetic negative selection, after which naive cells were positively selected on CD45RA and the remaining negative fraction served as the memory subset. Blood was collected by leukapheresis, and PBMCs were isolated by Ficoll-Histopaque density gradient centrifugation and then cryopreserved in liquid nitrogen vapor phase. Analytical flow cytometry was used to check the purity and quantity of every magnetically sorted T cell population. From each sorted fraction, genomic DNA was isolated and quantified by UV absorbance on a Nanodrop 2000c. This clone was seen many times. Its antigen target is currently unknown. No base quality values were provided; no much bigger clone lies one nucleotide off.

V loses 2 bases of germline sequence and J loses 5 bases, and the interval between the two ends is 18 bases. The germline V gene supplies CDR1 KGHSH and CDR2 LQKENI. The CDR3, from cysteine to phenylalanine, totals 16 residues. Just CDR3 DNA is preserved here, 48 bases in frame from base 1. Using the deep immunoSEQ assay, multiplex PCR amplified TCR CDR3 regions from genomic DNA. For each cell subset, the extracted genomic DNA was distributed evenly across all wells of several immunoSEQ 96-well plates, and each plate served as one replicate. For sorted subsets, approximately 0.2 ug of genomic DNA, equivalent to 25,000 to 35,000 T cell genomes, went into each replicate PCR. The purified libraries were quantified using a Qubit 3.0 fluorometer, sized with a Bioanalyzer 2100, and then quantified again using the KAPA Library Quantification kit. A separate single-read 150-cycle Illumina NextSeq 550 flow cell was used to sequence each immunoSEQ 96-well plate. In the authors' own workflow: Because only junctional sequences without quality scores were contained in the immunoSEQ output, filtering matching that applied to full-length reads could not be performed. Sequences were annotated with PyIR, a Python wrapper for IgBLAST v1.9, and V/J genes and CDR3 were assigned using IMGT germline references. Reads with weak V/J assignments (E-value above 1e-6), missing CDR3, stop codons, out-of-frame junctions, or ambiguous translated residues were removed. V3J clonotypes were defined as sequences sharing the same inferred V gene, J gene, and CDR3 amino acid sequence. The percentage overlap between two repertoires was calculated by dividing the number of shared unique clonotypes by the size of the smaller repertoire. Richness of each repertoire was evaluated using RTK rarefaction, the Chao1 estimator, and Recon v2.1 estimates of unobserved clonotypes. OLGA was used to compute generation probabilities for all TCRbeta clonotypes that the gDNA method yielded from four donors. Held by TCRdb, this immuneACCESS table contains in-frame sequences only and omits some clones. Under half of the omission traces to an unresolved V gene where checked; the cause of the rest is unknown. V and J calls plus clone size are reproduced from that table; the DNA served to infer D and trimming. This sample holds about a million clones; about 75% were observed only once. Of the sample, approximately 1.5% falls within the top ten clones.

The sequence came from a man between 18 and 29 years old in good health. Sequencing was carried out using memory CD4+ T cells sorted from blood. Read against the paper, the sample's cell subset or site label means: CD45RA-negative fraction. The chain uses TRBV18 and TRBJ2-5; the D segment cannot be called with confidence. CDR3 protein: CASSPVDIPVGETQYF. The bases are TGTGCCAGCTCACCAGTTGACATCCCCGTGGGGGAGACCCAGTACTTC.